This T cell receptor (beta chain) derives from a study of T-cell memory formation after mild COVID-19. Study background: Most TCR clusters belonged to a single donor. Points from the study as a whole: Clones that contracted clustered mainly in CM and EM if CD4+ and in EMRA if CD8+. Day 15 to 85 contracting clones showed balanced CD4/CD8; day 15 to 37 expanders favored CD4+. Pre-infection memory showed some responding clones, and this suggested that cross-reactive memory joined.

Per germline, CDR1 SGHRS and CDR2 YFSETQ. The V and J ends lost 2 bases and 9 bases, in that order; junction bases with no gene match: 20. CDR3 length equals 18 residues. TCRdb processed the 5' RACE reads anew with MiXCR; each CDR3 protein has one entry. The table has roughly 47,000 distinct CDR3 sequences, around 7% seen once. On this clonotype itself: Its antigen is not known.

Sequenced input: PBMCs or a T cell subset sorted from them (not recorded which). The receptor's source is a man aged 18 to 29 who had mild COVID-19 (a few samples of this study predate the infection). Cell type and time point are not known. The rearrangement links TRBV5-1 to TRBJ2-1; 7 bases align to TRBD1. The CDR3 region is CASSFRDSIQPPASEQFF. The CDR3 bases are TGCGCCAGCAGCTTCCGGGACAGCATTCAACCCCCGGCTAGTGAGCAGTTCTTC. Full variable domain (rest looked up from reference TRBV5-1 and TRBJ2-1): KAGVTQTPRYLIKTRGQQVTLSCSPISGHRSVSWYQQTPGQGLQFLFEYFSETQRNKGNFPGRFSGRQFSNSRSEMNVSTLELGDSALYLCASSFRDSIQPPASEQFFGPGTRLTVL.